The clone carrying this TCR beta chain was seen a few times. What it binds is unknown. TCRdb passed the reads through MiXCR, listing each CDR3 protein once. Here the sample spans roughly 150,000 distinct CDR3 sequences, about a quarter being singletons. The source of the sample is a study of T cell repertoires in cytomegalovirus infection. For the study at large: Carrying CMV and the relevant HLA type showed in public TCR beta signatures. Study outcomes and limitations: CMV-specific TCR beta clonotypes restricted by HLA-C dominated the ex vivo response. Summed frequency of shared TCR beta families picked out CMV carriers who also had the relevant HLA.

Trimming removed 0 bases from V and 0 bases from J, with 6 bases in between. CDR1 ENHRY and CDR2 SYGVKD come from the germline V gene. CDR3 length equals 14 residues. Sequencing was carried out using PBMCs. This sequence joins TRBV10-3 and TRBJ2-7, with D unclear. This clonotype originated in a human donor in good health (CMV status not recorded). Some clones in this sample may be carry-over from other donors' samples. CDR3 region: CAISESPGSYEQYF. CDR3 DNA: TGTGCCATCAGTGAGTCACCGGGCTCCTACGAGCAGTACTTC.